These T cell receptor beta chains were read from a single sample in a study of cytomegalovirus exposure and HLA in healthy donors. Assay used: immunoSEQ multiplex PCR; TCRdb lists only in-frame clones, some missing. The sample has approximately 100,000 clones, roughly 70% seen once; the top ten hold 10%. The source material was PBMCs. Receptor source: a man aged 45-65 years in good health and CMV-seronegative. The CDR3 runs from the conserved cysteine through the conserved F or W. The D gene is left open where the match is weak. Size tells how often a clone was seen (once, few, many) or the class of an expanded clone, and some rows leave it out.

>-|-|TRBV7-2|TRBJ2-1
CASSPVTGVEQFF
TGTGCCAGCAGCCCCGTCACGGGGGTCGAGCAGTTCTTC
>TRBD2|-|TRBV19|TRBJ2-1
CASSPRGLAGAYNEQFF
TGTGCCAGTAGTCCCCGGGGACTAGCGGGAGCCTACAATGAGCAGTTCTTC
>-|-|TRBV7-8|TRBJ1-4
CASSLTVRGSEKLFF
TGTGCCAGCAGCTTAACAGTGAGGGGGAGTGAAAAACTGTTTTTT
>TRBD1|once|TRBV18|TRBJ1-5
CASSAEDRGLRGNQPQHF
TGTGCCAGCTCAGCTGAGGACAGGGGGCTTCGGGGCAATCAGCCCCAGCATTTT
>-|-|TRBV19|TRBJ1-1
CASSIKAGPTEAFF
TGTGCCAGTAGTATCAAGGCAGGGCCCACTGAAGCTTTCTTT
>-|once|TRBV6-5|TRBJ2-7
CASSLSGQEQYF
TGTGCCAGCAGCTTAAGTGGACAGGAGCAGTACTTC
>-|-|TRBV30|TRBJ2-3
CAWGTGDTQYF
TGTGCCTGGGGCACCGGGGATACGCAGTATTTT
>-|-|TRBV7-9|TRBJ1-1
CASTRTKTEAFF
TGCGCCAGCACCAGGACAAAGACTGAAGCTTTCTTT
>TRBD1|few|TRBV7-9|TRBJ1-4
CSSSSELTGGYEKLFF
TGTTCCAGCAGCAGCGAACTCACAGGGGGCTATGAAAAACTGTTTTTT
>-|once|TRBV19|TRBJ2-3
CASSIRTSTDTQYF
TGTGCCAGTAGTATTCGGACTAGCACAGATACGCAGTATTTT
>-|-|TRBV7-2|TRBJ2-1
CASSLGSWRDQQFF
TGTGCCAGCAGCTTAGGCTCTTGGAGGGACCAGCAGTTCTTC
>TRBD1|-|TRBV2|TRBJ2-5
CASSERTGAKTQYF
TGTGCCAGCAGTGAAAGGACAGGGGCCAAGACCCAGTACTTC
>TRBD2|-|TRBV2|TRBJ2-7
CASKAEAGNYEQYF
TGTGCCAGCAAGGCCGAAGCGGGAAACTACGAGCAGTACTTC
>TRBD1|few|TRBV19|TRBJ1-5
CASSLLRGQGATSNQPQHF
TGTGCCAGTAGTCTCTTACGGGGACAGGGGGCAACGAGCAATCAGCCCCAGCATTTT
>TRBD1|-|TRBV11-2|TRBJ1-3
CASSPTGERGNTIYF
TGTGCCAGCAGCCCGACAGGGGAAAGAGGAAACACCATATATTTT
>TRBD1|-|TRBV7-9|TRBJ1-5
CASSLGTGGGWGNQPQHF
TGTGCCAGCAGCTTAGGGACAGGGGGCGGGTGGGGCAATCAGCCCCAGCATTTT
>-|-|TRBV7-6|TRBJ2-5
CASSPQETQYF
TGTGCCAGCAGCCCACAAGAGACCCAGTACTTC
>TRBD1|-|TRBV29-1|TRBJ1-1
CNVITGENTEAFF
TGCAACGTAATTACAGGGGAGAACACTGAAGCTTTCTTT
>-|-|TRBV6-1|TRBJ1-3
CASSPLNRGDTIYF
TGTGCCAGCAGTCCTCTCAATCGGGGGGACACCATATATTTT
>TRBD1|once|TRBV7-8|TRBJ1-1
CASSLRLLQGGTEAFF
TGTGCCAGCAGCTTAAGGCTGTTACAGGGGGGAACTGAAGCTTTCTTT
>TRBD2|-|TRBV5-1|TRBJ2-7
CASSPLGGLAGRGRYEQYF
TGCGCCAGCAGCCCCCTTGGGGGACTAGCGGGACGGGGCCGCTACGAGCAGTACTTC
>TRBD1|few|TRBV6-4|TRBJ2-2
CASSENRGLGELFF
TGTGCCAGCAGTGAGAACAGGGGGCTCGGGGAGCTGTTTTTT
>-|-|TRBV7-8|TRBJ1-4
CASSLFSGSANEKLFF
TGTGCCAGCAGCTTATTCTCGGGTAGTGCTAATGAAAAACTGTTTTTT
>-|-|TRBV6-5|TRBJ1-1
CASSYFLTLAGTEAFF
TGTGCCAGCAGTTACTTCCTTACCCTGGCTGGCACTGAAGCTTTCTTT
>TRBD2|-|TRBV13|TRBJ2-1
CASSFPGTSAVNEQFF
TGTGCCAGCAGCTTCCCCGGGACTAGCGCTGTCAATGAGCAGTTCTTC
>TRBD1|-|TRBV28|TRBJ1-3
CASRRDRVSGNTIYF
TGTGCCAGCAGACGGGACAGGGTCTCTGGAAACACCATATATTTT
>-|few|TRBV7-9|TRBJ2-7
CASSLSQWAEQYF
TGTGCCAGCAGCTTATCACAATGGGCCGAGCAGTACTTC
>-|-|TRBV5-5|TRBJ1-4
CASSPFYGEGEKLFF
TGTGCCAGCAGCCCCTTCTACGGGGAGGGAGAAAAACTGTTTTTT
>TRBD2|-|TRBV5-1|TRBJ2-7
CASSFRLAGGPEQYF
TGCGCCAGCAGCTTTCGACTAGCGGGGGGGCCCGAGCAGTACTTC
>-|few|TRBV5-1|TRBJ2-7
CASSLAGSRSAYEQYF
TGCGCCAGCAGCTTGGCCGGTAGCAGATCGGCCTACGAGCAGTACTTC
>-|-|TRBV19|TRBJ1-2
CASGEQVANYGYTF
TGTGCCAGTGGTGAACAGGTTGCTAACTATGGCTACACCTTC
>-|-|TRBV19|TRBJ1-1
CASSPRTDNTEAFF
TGTGCCAGTAGCCCCCGGACAGACAACACTGAAGCTTTCTTT
>-|-|TRBV11-2|TRBJ1-1
CASSQQVFRAFF
TGTGCCAGCAGCCAACAGGTTTTCCGAGCTTTCTTT
>-|-|TRBV5-4|TRBJ2-1
CASSLPGLSSYNEQFF
TGTGCCAGCAGCTTGCCGGGACTTAGCTCCTACAATGAGCAGTTCTTC
>-|once|TRBV7-9|TRBJ1-6
CASRPDGEAPLHF
TGTGCCAGCAGGCCAGACGGGGAGGCACCCCTCCACTTT